Below are 7 T cell receptor beta chains sequenced from a single sample in a study of blood T cell repertoires in COVID-19. Method: immunoSEQ multiplex PCR; TCRdb's copy keeps in-frame clones and lacks some. The sample yields over 200,000 clones, 80% seen once. Specimen: peripheral blood. Receptor source: a human donor in a cohort sampled during active COVID-19.

The chain is built from TRBV10-3 and TRBJ2-1; weak D call: TRBD2 (7 bases). The CDR3 is 14 residues long. Trimming left V 10 bases short and J 8 bases short, with 21 bases between. Germline V CDR1 and CDR2: ENHRY, SYGVKD. CDR3 residues: CASSGSGEGDEQFF. CDR3 nucleotides: TGTGCCAGCTCGGGTTCCGGGGAGGGGGATGAGCAGTTCTTC.

The V call is TRBV4-3, the J call TRBJ1-4; 7 nucleotides line up with TRBD1. The V and J ends lost 1 base and 5 bases, in that order; junction bases with no gene match: 4. CDR3 size: 15 residues. Germline V gene sequence: CDR1 LGHNA, CDR2 YSLEER. In DNA form, the CDR3 reads TGCGCCAGCAGCCAAGGAGGCAGGGGGAATGAAAAACTGTTTTTT. Translated: CASSQGGRGNEKLFF.

This clone has just one count. The rearrangement links TRBV14 to TRBJ2-6, with D possibly TRBD1 on 6 matching bases. V gave up 2 bases and J gave up 0 bases, with 17 bases separating them. CDR3 length: 19 amino acids. Germline V gene sequence: CDR1 SGHDN, CDR2 FVKESK. The CDR3 DNA is TGTGCCAGCAGCCAAACAACAGGGATTGGGTTCTCTGGGGCCAACGTCCTGACTTTC. Protein product: CASSQTTGIGFSGANVLTF.

The genes are TRBV2 and TRBJ1-4; a possible D gene is TRBD1 (6 bases). The CDR3 is 14 amino acids. Trimming took 2 bases from V and 8 from J, leaving 12 bases between them. Germline V gene sequence: CDR1 SNHLY, CDR2 FYNNEI. CDR3 loop: CASSEKTGQEKLFF. The CDR3, as DNA: TGTGCCAGCAGTGAAAAAACAGGACAGGAAAAACTGTTTTTT.

The chain links TRBV30 to TRBJ1-5, with D tentatively TRBD1 (6 bases). The CDR3 has 16 residues. Germline loops: CDR1 GTSNPN, CDR2 SVGIG (reference sequence). V lost 8 bases, J lost 2 bases, and 22 bases lay in between. CDR3 protein: CALGTPNWGRNQPQHF. The CDR3 nucleotides are TGTGCCCTCGGGACACCGAACTGGGGGCGCAATCAGCCCCAGCATTTT. Variable domain in full (rest from reference TRBV30 and TRBJ1-5): SQTIHQWPATLVQPVGSPLSLECTVEGTSNPNLYWYRQAAGRGLQLLFYSVGIGQISSEVPQNLSASRPQDRQFILSSKKLLLSDSGFYLCALGTPNWGRNQPQHFGDGTRLSIL.

CDR3 sequence reads: CASSNGGVAGGPGSYEQYF. DNA for the CDR3: TGTGCCAGCAGCAACGGAGGGGTAGCGGGAGGGCCGGGATCCTACGAGCAGTACTTC. This chain uses TRBV21-1 with TRBJ2-7; the table's D call, TRBD2, was not checked against the DNA. TRBV21-1 is a known pseudogene. The CDR3 loop spans 19 amino acids.

V and J are TRBV5-1 and TRBJ2-1; TRBD1 agrees at 9 bases. The CDR3 has 16 amino acids. Unmatched junction bases numbered 9, after V lost 4 bases and J lost 4 bases. Germline assignment: CDR1 SGHRS and CDR2 YFSETQ. The CDR3 DNA sequence: TGCGCCAGCAGCGGTGGGCGGGACAGGGTATACAATGAGCAGTTCTTC. Amino acid sequence: CASSGGRDRVYNEQFF.